This T cell receptor (beta chain) was captured in a study of T cells expressing NK-cell markers. Turning to the study itself: Sorted T-cell subsets CD3+CD56+NKG2C+, CD3+CD56+NKG2C- and CD3+CD56-NKG2C+ were TCR beta-sequenced. Of eight sequenced donors, seven were HCMV-seropositive and one HCMV-seronegative.

In germline, CDR1 is SGHAT, CDR2 FQNNGV. CDR3 size: 15 residues. About this clonotype: Its specificity is not known.

Findings and limits, study-wide: Whether the expanded NKG2C+ T cell clones recognized HCMV remained unclear. Several donors' CD3+CD56-NKG2C+ cells were dominated by the same clonotypes.

TCRdb reanalyzed the 5' RACE reads, giving one entry per CDR3 protein sequence and no DNA. The ten most abundant clones cover around 4% of a sample with about 540,000 distinct CDR3 sequences. The receptor was isolated from a man between 18 and 35 years old in good health. What was sequenced was blood T cells: a sorted CD56 or NKG2C T cell subset, CD4+ or CD8+ T cells, or bulk PBMC T cells (not recorded which). V gene TRBV11-2 combines with J gene TRBJ1-1; TCRdb reports TRBD1, a call that lacks DNA to check it against. The CDR3 sequence: CASSLVVGTDTEAFF.